This T cell receptor (beta chain) was recovered during a study of blood T cell repertoires in COVID-19. On the study more broadly: Whether acute or convalescent, the COVID-19 samples came from the United States, Italy and Spain. Nucleic acid was either cDNA or gDNA, and it came from T cells, B-cell-depleted T cells, or PBMCs.

Original analysis: Estimation of nucleated cell counts relied on the amplification of reference gene primers. This table comes from immunoSEQ multiplex PCR, and its TCRdb copy is limited to in-frame clones, with some not included. V, J and clone size are those of that table, while D and trimming were read from the DNA. The sample shows roughly 120,000 clones, around 79% of them seen only once. The sequence derives from a man aged 50 or older with acute or convalescent COVID-19. The sample comprised peripheral blood.

The chain's CDR3 is CASSPSGGPAQETQYF. In DNA, the CDR3 is TGTGCCAGCAGCCCTTCGGGGGGGCCCGCTCAAGAGACCCAGTACTTC. This sequence joins TRBV5-4 and TRBJ2-5, with 8 bases matching TRBD2. The CDR3 runs 16 residues. The germline gives CDR1 SGHNT, CDR2 YYREEE (reference sequence). The V gene end was trimmed by 4 bases and the J gene end by 2 bases; junction bases not matched to a gene: 10.